Listed here are 8 T cell receptor beta chains from one sample, sequenced in a study of OX40 agonist ivuxolimab in advanced cancers. TCRdb's copy holds only in-frame clones and misses some; the assay was immunoSEQ multiplex PCR. Found here are some 59,000 clones, about 91% of them singletons; the top ten hold 7.5% to 9.5%. The sequencing used CD4+ or CD8+ T cells sorted from blood, collected in a trial of the OX40 agonist ivuxolimab. Receptors were obtained from an adult with an advanced solid tumor such as melanoma, head and neck, liver or kidney cancer.

V is TRBV5-4 and J is TRBJ2-5; 8 nucleotides match TRBD1. V lost 3 bases, J lost 2 bases, and 3 bases stayed unmatched. The CDR3 length is 14 residues. Looked up from germline, CDR1 is SGHNT and CDR2 is YYREEE (reference sequence). The CDR3 nucleotides read TGTGCCAGCAGCTCGACAGGGGTACAAGAGACCCAGTACTTC. Encoded protein: CASSSTGVQETQYF.

With regard to this clone: At the DNA level, this CDR3 is encoded by other sequences in the same sample as well. The J gene is TRBJ2-7, the V gene TRBV4-1; TRBD1 aligns across 9 bases. CDR1 and CDR2 from the germline V gene are MGHRA and YSYEKL. This CDR3 is built from 15 residues. J gave up 2 bases and V 4 bases, and 6 bases lay outside the gene matches. CDR3 in amino acids: CASSRPGQGAYEQYF. For the CDR3, the DNA is TGCGCCAGCAGCCGACCGGGACAGGGTGCCTACGAGCAGTACTTC.

This chain joins TRBV7-8 and TRBJ2-1, with TRBD2 matching 12 bases. Germline V gene lookup returns CDR1 SGHVS and CDR2 FQNEAQ. V lost 5 bases, J lost 3 bases, and 2 bases stayed unmatched. This CDR3 has 15 residues. This chain's CDR3 is CASSQTSGGYNEQFF. Here the CDR3 DNA reads TGTGCCAGCAGCCAGACTAGCGGGGGCTACAATGAGCAGTTCTTC.

V usage is TRBV4-3 and J usage is TRBJ1-4; perhaps TRBD1 as D (6 bases). The CDR3 consists of 16 residues. CDR1 is LGHNA and CDR2 is YSLEER in the germline V gene. The ends were cut back, 0 bases at V and 8 bases at J, with 16 bases in the middle. CDR3 in amino acids: CASSQEAGGLGEKLFF. The DNA for the CDR3 is TGCGCCAGCAGCCAAGAAGCGGGGGGCCTAGGGGAAAAACTGTTTTTT.

V usage is TRBV19 and J usage is TRBJ2-7; D remains ambiguous. Trimming took 4 bases from V and 3 from J, leaving 13 bases between them. Per the germline V gene, CDR1 is LNHDA and CDR2 is SQIVND (reference sequence). The CDR3 runs to 14 residues. CDR3 region: CASSSSPWNYEQYF. The CDR3 nucleotides are TGTGCCAGTAGTAGTAGCCCTTGGAACTACGAGCAGTACTTC.

This chain joins TRBV7-9 and TRBJ2-2; 11 nucleotides line up with TRBD1. CDR1 SEHNR and CDR2 FQNEAQ come from the germline V gene (reference sequence). V shed 4 bases and J 4 bases; nucleotides not matched to a gene: 5. The CDR3 runs to 16 residues. CDR3 sequence: CASSSGDRGITGELFF. CDR3 bases: TGTGCCAGCAGCTCGGGGGACAGGGGGATCACCGGGGAGCTGTTTTTT.

V gene TRBV15 combines with J gene TRBJ1-2; tentatively, D is TRBD1 (5 bases). The CDR3 covers 14 residues. The V end was cut by 6 bases, the J end by 6 bases, with 17 bases between. In germline, CDR1 is LNHNV, CDR2 YYDKDF (reference sequence). The CDR3 loop reads CATRKSGTLHGYTF. The CDR3 region has the DNA TGTGCCACCAGAAAAAGCGGGACTCTACATGGCTACACCTTC.

This rearrangement joins TRBV15 to TRBJ2-3, with no clear D. The CDR3 extends over 15 amino acids. The V end lost 5 bases, the J end lost 2 bases, and 14 bases lay between the germline ends. CDR1 and CDR2 (germline): LNHNV, YYDKDF (reference sequence). The DNA for the CDR3 is TGTGCCACCAGCGGGATGGCGCGGCCCACAGATACGCAGTATTTT. Its protein product is CATSGMARPTDTQYF.